The clone carrying this TCR beta chain was counted ten times or more. The target antigen is unknown. This sample is part of a study of molecular identifiers for immune sequencing clone quantification. General observations from the study: Identical TCR molecules can share a barcode, and this sharing could underestimate highly expanded clone sizes. Whereas clones above 20 RNA copies held under 1% of naive-cell molecules, they held over 97% of effector molecules.

Previously described methods and listed TCR primers were used for bulk TCR libraries. TCRdb recomputed calls from the PCR reads with MiXCR, one row per CDR3 protein. The sample has some 97,000 distinct CDR3 sequences, roughly 24% seen once. Looked up from germline, CDR1 is LNHDA and CDR2 is SQIVND (reference sequence). This CDR3 has 13 amino acids. V was shortened by 6 bases and J by 1 base, with 9 bases between the two germline ends. The specimen sequenced was naive CD8+ T cells from blood, with Jurkat cell RNA spiked in. The subset denotes: FACS-sorted CD8+CD4-CCR7+CD45RA+ naive T cells. The chain is built from TRBV19 and TRBJ1-1; maybe TRBD1 (5 bases). The TCR comes from a human donor in good health. Some libraries in this study had Jurkat cell RNA spiked in. The CDR3 here is CASRPTANTEAFF. The CDR3 bases are TGTGCCAGTAGACCGACAGCGAACACTGAAGCTTTCTTT.